The clone carrying this T cell receptor (beta chain) was recorded at least ten times. Unique molecular identifiers were incorporated during preparation of the TCRbeta library. TCRdb itself ran the PCR reads through MiXCR, one entry per CDR3 protein. The sample holds about 610,000 distinct CDR3 sequences; about 10% are singletons and the top ten take approximately 4.1%. Germline assignment: CDR1 MNHEY and CDR2 SVGAGI. With 5 bases clipped from V and 6 bases from J, the junction kept 6 bases outside the gene matches. This CDR3 has 15 residues. This sample stems from a study of T-cell reconstitution after alpha-beta-depleted transplantation in children.

The source of this sequence is a human donor who donated a stem cell graft to a child with acute myeloid leukemia. Sequences were derived from PBMCs from the stem cell graft donor, sampled from the stem cell graft. The rearrangement joins TRBV6-5 to TRBJ1-4; 10 bases match TRBD1. The CDR3 DNA follows: TGTGCCAGCAGTACACCGGGACAGGGGCATGAAAAACTGTTTTTT. It is translated as CASSTPGQGHEKLFF.